This section outlines one TCR beta chain sequence together with its context. The germline gives CDR1 SGHKS, CDR2 YYEKEE (reference sequence). The CDR3 contains 15 residues. Trimming stripped 2 bases from V and 7 bases from J, with 18 bases between. This sample is drawn from a study of control samples from healthy donors and cancer patients. Produced via immunoSEQ multiplex PCR; TCRdb's table is partial and in-frame only. The data contain under 150,000 clones, roughly 92% of them singletons. The rearrangement uses TRBV5-5 and TRBJ1-2, with D possibly matching TRBD1 (5 bases). The sample taken for sequencing was blood. This sequence was found in a man aged 25-45 years in good health. DNA of the CDR3: TGTGCCAGCAGCTTAACCCGGGACCTTCCCTTTGGCTACACCTTC. It codes for CASSLTRDLPFGYTF. Combining the CDR3 with reference TRBV5-5 and TRBJ1-2 gives the whole variable domain DAGVTQSPTHLIKTRGQQVTLRCSPISGHKSVSWYQQVLGQGPQFIFQYYEKEERGRGNFPDRFSARQFPNYSSELNVNALLLGDSALYLCASSLTRDLPFGYTFGSGTRLTVV.